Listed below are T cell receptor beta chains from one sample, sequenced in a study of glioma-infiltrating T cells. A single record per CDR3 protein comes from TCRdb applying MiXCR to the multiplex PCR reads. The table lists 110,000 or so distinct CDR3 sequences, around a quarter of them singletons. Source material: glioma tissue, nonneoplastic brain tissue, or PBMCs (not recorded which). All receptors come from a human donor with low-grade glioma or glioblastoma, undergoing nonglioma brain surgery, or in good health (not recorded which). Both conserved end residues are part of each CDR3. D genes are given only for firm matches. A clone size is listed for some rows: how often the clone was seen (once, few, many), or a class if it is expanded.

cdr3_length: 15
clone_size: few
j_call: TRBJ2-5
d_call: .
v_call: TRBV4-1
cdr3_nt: TGCGCCAGCAGCCAAGATAGGGCAGGCCGAGAGACCCAGTACTTC
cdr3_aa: CASSQDRAGRETQYF

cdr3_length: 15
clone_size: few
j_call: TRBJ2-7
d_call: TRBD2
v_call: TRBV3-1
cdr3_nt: TGTGCCAGCAGCCTAGCGGGAGGTCTCTCCTACGAGCAGTACTTC
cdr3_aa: CASSLAGGLSYEQYF

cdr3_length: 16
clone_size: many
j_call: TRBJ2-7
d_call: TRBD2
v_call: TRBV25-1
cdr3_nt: TGTGCCAGCAGTGGAATAGCGGGAGGCCTCTCCTACGAGCAGTACTTC
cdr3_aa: CASSGIAGGLSYEQYF

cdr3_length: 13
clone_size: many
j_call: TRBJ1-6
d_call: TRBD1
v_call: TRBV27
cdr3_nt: TGTGCCAGCAGGACAGGGAGAGATTCACCCCTCCACTTT
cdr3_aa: CASRTGRDSPLHF

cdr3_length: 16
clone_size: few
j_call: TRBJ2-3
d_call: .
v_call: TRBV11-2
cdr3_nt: TGTGCCAGCAGCCCCGGGAGGGACAGGGCCACAGATACGCAGTATTTT
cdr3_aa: CASSPGRDRATDTQYF

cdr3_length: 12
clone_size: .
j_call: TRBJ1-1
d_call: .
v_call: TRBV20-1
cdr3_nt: TGCAGTGCTGCCGGATTAAAAACTGAAGCTTTCTTT
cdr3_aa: CSAAGLKTEAFF

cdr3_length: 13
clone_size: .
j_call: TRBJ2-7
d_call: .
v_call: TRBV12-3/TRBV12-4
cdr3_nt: TGTGCCAGCAGTTTCACGGGTCCCTACGAGCAGTACTTC
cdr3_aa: CASSFTGPYEQYF

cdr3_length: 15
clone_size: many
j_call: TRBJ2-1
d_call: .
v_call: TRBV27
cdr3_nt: TGTGCCAGCAGTTTAAGGCGGCAGGGGAATAATGAGCAGTTCTTC
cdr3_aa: CASSLRRQGNNEQFF

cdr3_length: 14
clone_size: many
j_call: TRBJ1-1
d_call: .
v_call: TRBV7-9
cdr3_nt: TGTGCCAGCAGTCCAGGGTTTGTGAGGACTGAAGCTTTCTTT
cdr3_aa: CASSPGFVRTEAFF

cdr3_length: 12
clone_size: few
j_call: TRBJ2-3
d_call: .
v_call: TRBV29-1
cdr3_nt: TGCAGCGTTAGGCAGGGGCAAGATACGCAGTATTTT
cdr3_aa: CSVRQGQDTQYF

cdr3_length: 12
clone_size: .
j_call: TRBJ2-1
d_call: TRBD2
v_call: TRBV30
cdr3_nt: TGTGCCTGGGGGACTAGCGGAGTTGAGCAGTTCTTC
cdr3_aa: CAWGTSGVEQFF

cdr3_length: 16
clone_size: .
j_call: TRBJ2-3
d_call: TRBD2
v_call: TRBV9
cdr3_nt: TGTGCCAGCAGCGTAGGTGGGAGGGCCGTTGGCGATACGCAGTATTTT
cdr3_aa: CASSVGGRAVGDTQYF

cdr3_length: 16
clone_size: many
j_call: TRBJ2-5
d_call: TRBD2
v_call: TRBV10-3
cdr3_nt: TGTGCCATCAGGGCCGGGACTAGCGGGAGGGTTGAGACCCAGTACTTC
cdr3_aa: CAIRAGTSGRVETQYF

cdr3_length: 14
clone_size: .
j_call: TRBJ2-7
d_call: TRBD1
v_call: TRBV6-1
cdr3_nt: TGTGCCAGCAGACTGGGACAGGGGCCCTACGAGCAGTACTTC
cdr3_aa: CASRLGQGPYEQYF

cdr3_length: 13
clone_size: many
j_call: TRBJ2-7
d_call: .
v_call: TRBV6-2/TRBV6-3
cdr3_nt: TGTGCCAGCAGTTATAGTCCCTCCTACGAGCAGTACTTC
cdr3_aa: CASSYSPSYEQYF

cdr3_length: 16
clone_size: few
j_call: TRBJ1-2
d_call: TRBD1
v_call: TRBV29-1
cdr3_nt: TGCAGCGTTGAATCCGCCGGGACAGCCAATCCTTATGGCTACACCTTC
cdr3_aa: CSVESAGTANPYGYTF

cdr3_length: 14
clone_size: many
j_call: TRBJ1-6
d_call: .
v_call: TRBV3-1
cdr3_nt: TGTGCCAGCAGCCCGAGCTCCTATAATTCACCCCTCCACTTT
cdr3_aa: CASSPSSYNSPLHF

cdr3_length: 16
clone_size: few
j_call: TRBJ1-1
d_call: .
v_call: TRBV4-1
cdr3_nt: TGCGCCAGCAGCCAAGCACCCAGGGGAATGAACACTGAAGCTTTCTTT
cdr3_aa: CASSQAPRGMNTEAFF

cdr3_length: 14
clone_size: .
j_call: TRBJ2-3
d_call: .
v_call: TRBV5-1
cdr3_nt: TGCGCCAGCAGCGAGAAACAATTCACAGATACGCAGTATTTT
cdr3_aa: CASSEKQFTDTQYF

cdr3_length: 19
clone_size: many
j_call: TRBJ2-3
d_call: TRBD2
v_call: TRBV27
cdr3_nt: TGTGCCAGCAGTCAACCGCGGACTAGCGGGAGATCCGGGACAGATACGCAGTATTTT
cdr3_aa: CASSQPRTSGRSGTDTQYF

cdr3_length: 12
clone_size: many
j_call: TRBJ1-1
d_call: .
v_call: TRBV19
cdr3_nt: TGTGCCAGTAGTAGGGAATTAGGTGAAGCTTTCTTT
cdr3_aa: CASSRELGEAFF

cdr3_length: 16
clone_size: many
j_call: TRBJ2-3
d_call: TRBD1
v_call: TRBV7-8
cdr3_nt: TGTGCCAGCAGGAACCCTACAGGGGAGAGCGCAGATACGCAGTATTTT
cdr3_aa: CASRNPTGESADTQYF